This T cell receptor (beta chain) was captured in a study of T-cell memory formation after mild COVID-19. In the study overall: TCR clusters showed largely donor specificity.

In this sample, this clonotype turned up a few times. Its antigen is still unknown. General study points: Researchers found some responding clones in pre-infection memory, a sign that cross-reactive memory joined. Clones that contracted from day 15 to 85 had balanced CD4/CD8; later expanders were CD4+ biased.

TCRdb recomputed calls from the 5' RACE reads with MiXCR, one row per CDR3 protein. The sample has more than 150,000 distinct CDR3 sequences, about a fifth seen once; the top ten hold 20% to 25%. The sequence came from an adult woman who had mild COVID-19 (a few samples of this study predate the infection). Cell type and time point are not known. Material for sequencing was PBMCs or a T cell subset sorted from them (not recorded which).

CDR3: CASSEREDTQYF. CDR3 bases: TGTGCCAGCAGCGAGAGAGAAGATACGCAGTATTTT. This rearrangement joins TRBV11-3 to TRBJ2-3, with D hard to call. V was cut by 5 bases and J by 5 bases, with 8 bases left in between. The CDR3 runs to 12 residues. Per the germline V gene, CDR1 is SGHNT and CDR2 is YENEEA.